The 9 T cell receptor beta chains listed next were all sequenced from one sample in a study of quantifying T cell responses using KT2 cells. Study-wide context: cDNA was made from DNase-treated RNA using alpha and beta constant primers.

An oligo carrying a UMI was ligated to the cDNA 3' end. The first PCR ran about 4 cycles with an equimolar RC1.1 and RC1.2 beta primer mix. Via MiXCR, TCRdb re-called the UMI-ligation and nested PCR reads, giving one row per CDR3 protein. In the table there are about 30,000 distinct CDR3 sequences, approximately 6.8% of which are singletons. Sequenced input: PBMCs spiked with cells of the T cell clone KT2. Source of these receptors: a human donor.

This chain uses TRBV7-9 with TRBJ1-1, with D possibly TRBD1 on 5 matching bases. CDR3 length: 16 amino acids. Deletions cut 5 bases from V and 6 bases from J, with 22 bases between. Germline values: CDR1 SEHNR, CDR2 FQNEAQ (reference sequence). The DNA of the CDR3 is TGTGCCAGCAGCCCAACCCAGCGGACACCCCGTGCTGAAGCTTTCTTT. It yields the protein CASSPTQRTPRAEAFF.

This clonotype occurred a few times. The chain joins TRBV12-3 or TRBV12-4 to TRBJ1-2; the D is unclear. The CDR3 covers 15 residues. V was pared by 5 bases and J by 6 bases, with 19 bases between. CDR3 in DNA: TGTGCCAGCAGTCAAGGCAGGCCGCTAGGGAATGGCTACACCTTC. Protein sequence: CASSQGRPLGNGYTF.

This clonotype was recorded only once. The junction departs from germline at one end; a sequencing error may be responsible. The rearrangement uses TRBV25-1 and TRBJ1-2, with no clear D. The V gene's germline CDR1 is MGHDK and CDR2 SYGVNS. The CDR3 sequence is 13 residues long. The CDR3 DNA reads as TGTGCCAGCAGTCGGATAGCTAACTATGACTACACCTTC. It codes for CASSRIANYDYTF.

This clonotype was observed many times. This rearrangement joins TRBV5-1 to TRBJ2-2, with D unclear. The CDR3 is 15 amino acids. Germline V gene data show CDR1 as SGHRS and CDR2 as YFSETQ. Trimming left V 0 bases short and J 7 bases short, with 13 bases between. The CDR3 protein is CASSLDGSGRGELFF. In DNA form, the CDR3 reads TGCGCCAGCAGCTTGGATGGATCTGGGCGCGGGGAGCTGTTTTTT.

This clonotype was observed a handful of times. J is TRBJ2-3 and V is TRBV10-3, with 8 positions matching TRBD1. The CDR3 spans 13 residues. The ends lost 8 bases at V and 0 bases at J; junction bases unmatched: 1. Germline V gene sequence: CDR1 ENHRY, CDR2 SYGVKD. The CDR3 is CAIGTGSTDTQYF. CDR3 nucleotides: TGTGCCATCGGGACAGGTAGCACAGATACGCAGTATTTT.

J is TRBJ1-5 and V is TRBV28; no clear D gene. The CDR3 runs 12 residues. Germline V CDR1 and CDR2: MDHEN, SYDVKM. V was trimmed by 4 bases and J by 7 bases, leaving 8 bases between them. CDR3 in DNA: TGTGCCAGCAGTTCCATTCCCCAGCCCCAGCATTTT. This sequence encodes CASSSIPQPQHF.

This clonotype was seen repeatedly, ten times or more. The V and J genes are TRBV20-1 and TRBJ1-1, with D tentatively TRBD1 (5 bases). Trimming cost V 3 bases and J 7 bases, with 15 bases left between them. Per the germline V gene, CDR1 is DFQATT and CDR2 is SNEGSKA (reference sequence). This CDR3 is built from 13 residues. CDR3 in amino acids: CSARSEWGYEAFF. CDR3 bases: TGCAGTGCTAGGTCGGAATGGGGCTATGAAGCTTTCTTT.

This chain uses TRBV29-1 with TRBJ1-4; 8 nucleotides agree with TRBD1. The V gene's germline CDR1 is SQVTM and CDR2 ANQGSEA. The CDR3 totals 13 residues. With 5 bases clipped from V and 8 bases from J, the junction kept 7 bases outside the gene matches. The CDR3 nucleotides read TGCAGCGTTCTTGACAGGGGTGGAGAAAAACTGTTTTTT. Its translation: CSVLDRGGEKLFF.

At least ten counts were recorded for this clonotype. The chain is built from TRBV7-8 and TRBJ2-5; D might be TRBD1 or TRBD2, each matching 6 bases. This CDR3 is built from 15 residues. V was clipped by 1 base and J by 4 bases, with 13 bases between them. Germline CDR1 is SGHVS and CDR2 is FQNEAQ. The CDR3 sequence: CASSLVGGIRETQYF. The DNA for the CDR3 is TGTGCCAGCAGCTTAGTCGGGGGCATTAGAGAGACCCAGTACTTC.